Below are 17 T cell receptor beta chains sequenced from a single sample in a study of CD8+ T cells in alopecia areata. cDNA serving as the sequencing template came from extracted, reverse transcribed RNA. Produced via immunoSEQ multiplex PCR; TCRdb's table is partial and in-frame only. The sample records 150,000 to 200,000 clones, around three fifths being singletons. Treatment of the sample: oral pan-JAK inhibitor, 5-10 mg twice daily. Here the sequenced sample was CD4+ T cells sorted from blood, taken between weeks 47 and 50, from a patient treated with tofacitinib. These receptors all come from a human donor with alopecia areata.

This chain links TRBV15 with TRBJ2-7; D not resolved. The CDR3 spans 13 residues. Trimming pared 0 bases from V and 1 base from J, leaving 4 bases between. Germline lookup yields CDR1 LNHNV and CDR2 YYDKDF (reference sequence). CDR3 sequence reads: CATSREVSYEQYF. Written as DNA, the CDR3 is TGTGCCACCAGCAGAGAGGTGTCCTACGAGCAGTACTTC.

J is TRBJ1-1 and V is TRBV7-2, with TRBD1 as a possible D gene (5 bases). The germline CDR1 and CDR2 sequences are SGHTA and FQGNSA. Trimming removed 3 bases from V and 1 base from J, with 12 bases in between. The CDR3 is 15 residues long. The CDR3 sequence is CASSLGRVQNTEAFF. The CDR3 coding sequence is TGTGCCAGCAGCTTGGGCAGGGTACAGAACACTGAAGCTTTCTTT.

V gene TRBV5-1 combines with J gene TRBJ1-2; TRBD1 matches 9 bases. The CDR3 spans 14 residues. Germline-derived CDR1 and CDR2 are SGHRS and YFSETQ. Trimming cost V 4 bases and J 4 bases; bases outside gene matches: 5. DNA for the CDR3: TGCGCCAGCAGCACGGGACAGGGTGGCTATGGCTACACCTTC. It translates to CASSTGQGGYGYTF.

This clone was detected many times. The chain employs TRBV11-3 and TRBJ2-3; D possibly corresponds to TRBD2 (6 bases). The CDR3 loop spans 18 amino acids. Germline V gives CDR1 SGHNT, CDR2 YENEEA. Trimming took 5 bases from V and 4 from J, leaving 25 bases between them. CDR3 protein: CASSHTTRTSRIADTQYF. Here the CDR3 DNA reads TGTGCCAGCAGCCACACGACCCGTACTAGCAGAATAGCAGATACGCAGTATTTT. The whole variable domain, remainder taken from reference TRBV11-3 and TRBJ2-3, is EAGVVQSPRYKIIEKKQPVAFWCNPISGHNTLYWYLQNLGQGPELLIRYENEEAVDDSQLPKDRFSAERLKGVDSTLKIQPAELGDSAVYLCASSHTTRTSRIADTQYFGPGTRLTVL.

This clone has just a few counts. The chain is built from TRBV7-9 and TRBJ1-4; D not resolved. CDR3 length: 11 residues. Germline lookup yields CDR1 SEHNR and CDR2 FQNEAQ (reference sequence). The V and J ends lost 2 bases and 5 bases respectively, with 0 bases between them. CDR3 loop: CASSLNEKLFF. CDR3 bases: TGTGCCAGCAGCTTAAATGAAAAACTGTTTTTT.

This clone was seen more than once but under ten times. The chain recombines TRBV7-9 with TRBJ2-1, with D perhaps matching TRBD2 (6 bases). The CDR3 spans 14 residues. Per the germline V gene, CDR1 is SEHNR and CDR2 is FQNEAQ (reference sequence). Deletions cut 1 base from V and 8 bases from J, with 12 bases between. CDR3 region: CASSLDGGLDEQFF. The CDR3 DNA reads as TGTGCCAGCAGCTTAGATGGGGGGTTGGATGAGCAGTTCTTC.

This rearrangement joins TRBV15 to TRBJ1-2; tentative D call: TRBD1 (6 bases). Germline V gene lookup returns CDR1 LNHNV and CDR2 YYDKDF (reference sequence). The length of the CDR3 is 14 residues. V was clipped by 3 bases and J by 8 bases, with 16 bases between them. CDR3 residues: CATSSRQAARGYTF. CDR3 bases: TGTGCCACCAGCAGCCGACAGGCGGCGCGAGGCTACACCTTC.

The chain uses TRBV9 and TRBJ1-2; 8 nucleotides line up with TRBD1. The ends lost 4 bases at V and 5 bases at J; junction bases unmatched: 16. CDR1 SGDLS and CDR2 YYNGEE come from the germline V gene. The CDR3 contains 17 residues. CDR3 sequence reads: CASSPQDRAILDYGYTF. The DNA for the CDR3 is TGTGCCAGCAGCCCACAGGACAGGGCGATACTCGATTATGGCTACACCTTC. The full variable domain, rest sourced from reference TRBV9 and TRBJ1-2, is DSGVTQTPKHLITATGQRVTLRCSPRSGDLSVYWYQQSLDQGLQFLIQYYNGEERAKGNILERFSAQQFPDLHSELNLSSLELGDSALYFCASSPQDRAILDYGYTFGSGTRLTVV.

The CDR3 coding sequence is TGCAGCGTTTCCCCGACTAGCGGGGGAGCAGATACGCAGTATTTT. It translates to CSVSPTSGGADTQYF. This chain uses TRBV29-1 with TRBJ2-3; TRBD2 matches at 12 bases. The ends lost 5 bases at V and 4 bases at J; junction bases unmatched: 7. The CDR3 covers 15 residues. From germline, CDR1 is SQVTM and CDR2 ANQGSEA.

This chain uses TRBV10-3 with TRBJ2-7, with a possible D match to TRBD2 (6 bases). There are 13 residues in the CDR3. Germline loops: CDR1 ENHRY, CDR2 SYGVKD. V lost 10 bases and J lost 4, with 17 bases in between. CDR3 sequence: CATLETSFYEQYF. The DNA of the CDR3 is TGTGCCACCCTTGAGACTAGTTTTTACGAGCAGTACTTC.

This clone was seen a handful of times. The chain couples TRBV6-6 to TRBJ1-2; unclear D gene. The V gene lost 0 bases and the J gene lost 4 bases, with 9 bases spanning the gap. This CDR3 is built from 14 residues. Germline V lookup: CDR1 MNHNY, CDR2 SVGAGI (reference sequence). The CDR3 sequence is CASSYSMGFYGYTF. In nucleotides, the CDR3 is TGTGCCAGCAGTTACTCCATGGGATTCTATGGCTACACCTTC.

This sequence joins TRBV30 and TRBJ1-2; possibly TRBD1 for D (5 bases). Germline-derived CDR1 and CDR2 are GTSNPN and SVGIG (reference sequence). The CDR3 is 13 amino acids. V was trimmed by 3 bases and J by 4 bases, leaving 12 bases between them. CDR3 loop: CAWRYTGSYGYTF. As DNA, the CDR3 is TGTGCCTGGAGATACACAGGTTCCTATGGCTACACCTTC.

The rearrangement uses TRBV7-7 and TRBJ2-2; D uncertain. The CDR3 length is 13 residues. Trimming took off 5 bases at V and 4 bases at J, with 8 bases between the two ends. Germline-derived CDR1 and CDR2 are SSHAT and FNYEAQ (reference sequence). CDR3 sequence reads: CASSGGVTGELFF. The CDR3 DNA reads TGTGCCAGCAGCGGTGGGGTCACCGGGGAGCTGTTTTTT.

This clone was picked up a small number of times. V usage is TRBV27 and J usage is TRBJ1-2; possible D gene TRBD1, 5 bases. The CDR3 is 18 amino acids. V was pared by 10 bases and J by 0 bases, with 27 bases between. In germline, CDR1 is MNHEY, CDR2 SMNVEV (reference sequence). CDR3 in DNA: TGTGCCACTCAAAAGACAACGAGAGGGACGACGACTAACTATGGCTACACCTTC. It encodes CATQKTTRGTTTNYGYTF.

This sequence joins TRBV25-1 and TRBJ1-2; D unresolved. This CDR3 contains 14 residues. Deletions cut 4 bases from V and 0 bases from J, with 9 bases between. Germline CDR1 is MGHDK and CDR2 is SYGVNS. This CDR3 reads CASSARRANYGYTF. CDR3 sequence (DNA): TGTGCCAGCAGTGCAAGACGGGCTAACTATGGCTACACCTTC.

V usage is TRBV9 and J usage is TRBJ1-1; 7 bases are shared with TRBD1. Germline V gene sequence: CDR1 SGDLS, CDR2 YYNGEE. Losses at the gene ends were 4 bases for V and 6 bases for J; bases not matched to a gene: 6. This CDR3 contains 13 residues. The CDR3 sequence: CASSTQGGAEAFF. CDR3 bases: TGTGCCAGCAGCACTCAGGGGGGAGCTGAAGCTTTCTTT. Variable domain in full (rest from reference TRBV9 and TRBJ1-1): DSGVTQTPKHLITATGQRVTLRCSPRSGDLSVYWYQQSLDQGLQFLIQYYNGEERAKGNILERFSAQQFPDLHSELNLSSLELGDSALYFCASSTQGGAEAFFGQGTRLTVV.

In this sample, this clone turned up a few times. This chain joins TRBV14 and TRBJ2-3, with D possibly being TRBD1 or TRBD2 (5 bases each). Germline V CDR1 and CDR2: SGHDN, FVKESK. CDR3 length: 12 residues. V was pared by 0 bases and J by 10 bases, with 8 bases between. CDR3 region: CASSQDRGAQYF. In DNA form, the CDR3 reads TGTGCCAGCAGCCAAGATAGGGGAGCGCAGTATTTT.